The rows below give T cell receptor beta chains drawn from one sample of a study of shared clonotypes between healthy human individuals. Libraries were prepared by immunoSEQ multiplex PCR; TCRdb keeps only in-frame clonotypes and omits some of them. The sample has 400,000 to 500,000 clones; 76% are singletons. The sample comprised PBMCs. The receptors here all came from a woman in her 40s in good health. Some clones in this sample may be carry-over from other donors' samples. Both conserved end residues are trimmed from each CDR3.

v_call cdr3_aa
TRBV2 ASISGRTSDEQF
TRBV11-2 ASRPGTAADTQY
TRBV11-2 ASSPPLVGGETQY
TRBV10-2 ASRLLAGGNEQF
TRBV29-1 SGGTSGSDTQY
TRBV2 ASRLAGGRDTQY
TRBV12-5 ASGLGTPYEQF
TRBV30 AWSVPKYLGGNTIY
TRBV28 ASSLTRKAGGRNNEQF
TRBV6-5 ASGRSVHNEQF
TRBV15 ATRPSGVYEQY
TRBV28 ASSTDRGRGGRGTYNEQF
TRBV6-5 ASSDKGSPSEQY
TRBV11-2 ASRTAGGSSGANVLT
TRBV7-8 ASSQAGGRDTQY
TRBV30 AWRLAGGVNIQY
TRBV6-1 ASRGGSTGELF
TRBV18 ASSPGGGNNEQF
TRBV7-8 ASSLRDSSYEQY
TRBV4-1 ASSFGTANTEAF
TRBV5-1 ASSPEGSQGVHEKLF
TRBV7-6 ASRRTSDNEQF
TRBV20-1 SAIGTDTQY
TRBV15 ATSETGVDEQY
TRBV6-6 ASSYPDGNQPQH
TRBV18 ASSSEREQF
TRBV9 ASSVGGLAGHNEQF
TRBV7-8 ASSFMNSYEQY
TRBV15 AIATTANYGYT
TRBV5-4 ASSSTISQTGNTIY
TRBV5-4 ASSPGLAGPSSGANVLT
TRBV28 ASRLDGWASGRGSYEQY
TRBV10-3 AISESGTVGYT
TRBV5-1 ASRPGTGAHTEAF
TRBV7-2 ASSLRAVFMNTEAF
TRBV7-9 ASSLGPGYEQY
TRBV11-2 ASSSVIVADTQY
TRBV5-1 ASSLGQGVNEQY
TRBV23-1 ASSRGLLSLH
TRBV2 ASSVGGARETQY
TRBV5-1 ASSYGLAGLLAGELF
TRBV9 ASSVGSGGEETQY
TRBV7-9 ASSSVVGGGGLNEQF
TRBV6-4 ASSAGSTGNTEAF